The 3 T cell receptor beta chains presented below share a single source sample, sequenced in a study of response to subunit inactivated influenza vaccine. MiXCR, run by TCRdb on the RT-PCR reads, gives a single entry per CDR3 protein. The table shows about 530,000 distinct CDR3 sequences, with around 13% occurring only once. The source was PBMCs from blood, collected 35 to 45 days after vaccination. These receptors originate from a man aged 50-59 years who received an inactivated influenza vaccine.

This clonotype was counted a few times. The chain uses TRBV12-3 or TRBV12-4 and TRBJ1-1; no definite D call. V was clipped by 2 bases and J by 8 bases, with 9 bases between them. The CDR3 is 12 residues long. CDR3 bases: TGTGCCAGCAGTTTAAACAGCCAGGAAGCTTTCTTT. This gives the protein CASSLNSQEAFF.

The V and J genes are TRBV12-3 or TRBV12-4 and TRBJ2-3; TRBD2 matches 10 bases. The CDR3 sequence is 17 residues long. V lost 6 bases, J lost 6 bases, and 15 bases stayed unmatched. CDR3 residues: CASRTRLAGAGGDTQYF. The CDR3 DNA reads TGTGCCAGCAGAACCCGGCTAGCGGGAGCTGGTGGGGATACGCAGTATTTT.

In DNA, the CDR3 is TGTGCCAGCAGCTTAGTCACGGTGGCAGATACGCAGTATTTT. It codes for CASSLVTVADTQYF. The chain joins TRBV7-8 to TRBJ2-3; D gene uncertain. V was shortened by 1 base and J by 4 bases, with 9 bases between the two germline ends. CDR3 length: 14 residues. From germline, CDR1 is SGHVS and CDR2 FQNEAQ. Full variable domain (rest looked up from reference TRBV7-8 and TRBJ2-3): GAGVSQSPRYKVAKRGQDVALRCDPISGHVSLFWYQQALGQGPEFLTYFQNEAQLDKSGLPSDRFFAERPEGSVSTLKIQRTQQEDSAVYLCASSLVTVADTQYFGPGTRLTVL.